Below are 10 T cell receptor delta chains sequenced from a single sample in a study of gamma-delta chains in newborns, infants, children. TCRdb ran CATT on the reads. Among over 5,000 delta-chain clones listed, just over 14% were seen once. The sample in question was blood, obtained at baseline. The receptors were sampled from a child who was a newborn, infant or young child, either healthy, febrile or measles-vaccinated (not recorded which).

This clone has a count of ten or more. The chain has TRDV1 and TRDJ1; TRDD3 matches 12 bases. The J segment lost 0 bases and the V segment lost 4 bases, leaving 21 bases of the junction unmatched. Germline values: CDR1 TSWWSYY, CDR2 QGS. The CDR3 spans 22 residues. The chain's CDR3 is CALGASYPMYWGILMYTDKLIF. The CDR3 coding sequence is TGTGCTCTTGGGGCTTCCTACCCTATGTACTGGGGGATACTGATGTACACCGATAAACTCATCTTT.

In its sample, this clone is medium-sized (0.01 to 0.1%). This same CDR3 is encoded by further DNA sequences in the sample. This chain joins TRDV2 and TRDJ1; 8 bases match TRDD3. Trimming removed 2 bases from V and 0 bases from J; junction bases left unmatched: 7. CDR1 is GEAIGNYY and CDR2 is EKD in the germline V gene. The CDR3 extends over 16 amino acids. The CDR3 protein is CACDRLGEDYTDKLIF. DNA of the CDR3: TGTGCCTGTGACAGGCTGGGGGAGGATTACACCGATAAACTCATCTTT.

This clone came up a few times. The chain uses TRDV2 and TRDJ3; 11 positions match TRDD3. The CDR3 covers 19 residues. Trimming took 1 base from V and 0 from J; bases not matched to a gene: 4. In germline, CDR1 is GEAIGNYY, CDR2 EKD. CDR3 nucleotides: TGTGCCTGTGACACTGGGGGATACGGCGGCTCCTGGGACACCCGACAGATGTTTTTC. The encoded protein is CACDTGGYGGSWDTRQMFF.

This clone showed up just a few times. This chain uses TRDV1 with TRDJ1; TRDD3 matches at 10 bases. Trimming removed 4 bases from V and 1 base from J; junction bases left unmatched: 15. The germline V gene has CDR1 TSWWSYY and CDR2 QGS. This CDR3 is built from 19 residues. CDR3 loop: CALGATFLGGIRRTDKLIF. CDR3 sequence (DNA): TGTGCTCTTGGGGCCACCTTCCTAGGGGGGATACGGCGCACCGATAAACTCATCTTT.

In this sample, this clone is medium-sized (0.01 to 0.1%). V usage is TRDV2 and J usage is TRDJ1; 7 nucleotides match TRDD3. The germline gives CDR1 GEAIGNYY, CDR2 EKD. There are 20 residues in the CDR3. V lost 3 bases and J lost 4; bases outside the gene matches: 25. The CDR3 region has the DNA TGTGCCTGTGACCCATTAGCGGGTGTGGGCGATACTGGGGCCTTCGATAAACTCATCTTT. It is translated as CACDPLAGVGDTGAFDKLIF.

In regard to this clone: This likely came from a read error, as a far larger clone is one base away. Here the CDR3 DNA reads TGTGCCTGTGACACCTGGGACGCCCGACAGATGTTTTTC. As protein: CACDTWDARQMFF. This chain links TRDV2 with TRDJ3; D is undetermined. Germline lookup yields CDR1 GEAIGNYY and CDR2 EKD. This CDR3 comprises 13 residues.

Regarding this clone: One base away lies a much larger clone, so this may be a sequencing read error. Because the CDR3's place on the DNA is in doubt, the DNA is left out and the CDR3 is given as listed by TCRdb. This chain links TRDV3 with TRDJ1; the D segment call TRDD3 is taken from the table without a DNA check. Germline V CDR1 and CDR2: TVYSNPD, GDNSRS (reference sequence). The length of the CDR3 is 25 amino acids, counting both ends. CDR3 protein: CASRPSYDPNPGDTRIYGCTDKLIF.

In its sample, this clone ranks as medium-sized (0.01 to 0.1%). The chain combines TRDV3 with TRDJ1; TRDD3 matches at 11 bases. This CDR3 is built from 14 residues. Trimming removed 2 bases from V and 3 bases from J; junction bases left unmatched: 5. From germline, CDR1 is TVYSNPD and CDR2 GDNSRS (reference sequence). CDR3 sequence: CAFGPGGYSDKLIF. The CDR3 nucleotides read TGTGCCTTTGGTCCTGGGGGATACTCCGATAAACTCATCTTT. Full variable domain (outside the CDR3, taken from reference TRDV3 and TRDJ1): CDKVTQSSPDQTVASGSEVVLLCTYDTVYSNPDLFWYRIRPDYSFQFVFYGDNSRSEGADFTQGRFSVKHILTQKAFHLVISPVRTEDSATYYCAFGPGGYSDKLIFGKGTRVTVEP.

The table lists this clone with a few counts. This likely came from a read error, as a far larger clone is one base away. In the same sample, other DNA sequences code for this CDR3. The genes are TRDV3 and TRDJ2; TRDD3 aligns across 12 bases. With 2 bases clipped from V and 2 bases from J, the junction kept 3 bases outside the gene matches. Germline V lookup: CDR1 TVYSNPD, CDR2 GDNSRS (reference sequence). The CDR3 spans 15 residues. This CDR3 is CAFCTGGYLTAQLFF. The CDR3 coding sequence is TGTGCCTTTTGTACTGGGGGATACTTGACAGCACAACTCTTCTTT.

This clone counts as medium-sized (0.01 to 0.1%). V gene TRDV2 combines with J gene TRDJ1; TRDD3 might be the D (6 bases). V gave up 3 bases and J gave up 0 bases, with 16 bases separating them. Germline V CDR1 and CDR2: GEAIGNYY, EKD. The CDR3 length is 16 residues. The CDR3 DNA reads TGTGCCTGTGACCCTCTGGGGATCCGTGACACCGATAAACTCATCTTT. Translating it yields CACDPLGIRDTDKLIF.